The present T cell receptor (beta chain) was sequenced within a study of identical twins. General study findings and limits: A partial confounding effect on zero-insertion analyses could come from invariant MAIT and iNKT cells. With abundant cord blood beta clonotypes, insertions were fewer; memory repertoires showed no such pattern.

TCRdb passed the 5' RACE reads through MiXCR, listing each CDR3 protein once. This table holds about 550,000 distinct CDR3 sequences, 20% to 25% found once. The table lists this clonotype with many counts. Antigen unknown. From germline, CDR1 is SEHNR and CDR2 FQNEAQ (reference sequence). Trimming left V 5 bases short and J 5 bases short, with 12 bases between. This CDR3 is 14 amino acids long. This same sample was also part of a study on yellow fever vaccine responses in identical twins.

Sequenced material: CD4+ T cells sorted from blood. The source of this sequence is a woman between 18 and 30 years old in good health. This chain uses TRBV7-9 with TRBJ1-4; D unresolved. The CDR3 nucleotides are TGTGCCAGCAGCGTCCGAGCCGCAAATGAAAAACTGTTTTTT. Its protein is CASSVRAANEKLFF.